This T cell receptor (beta chain) came from a study of blood T cell repertoires in COVID-19 (dated by TCRdb to the early 2020s). In the study overall: Collaborator samples came from the United States, Italy and Spain and covered acute and convalescent phases of COVID-19. Nearly every sample came with metadata listing a de-identified subject ID, COVID-19 status, age in years and sex. The samples were drawn from the first 160 participants of the ongoing ImmuneRACE study and from 950 to 1,500 subjects provided by 6 global collaborators. HLA class I and class II types, where available, came from metadata supplied by the sample provider rather than from assay-based typing. The repertoires were released in a freely available public database meant as a resource for research on the immune response to SARS-CoV-2. Deeply sampled blood TCRbeta repertoires from subjects exposed to, actively infected with, or recovered from COVID-19 were included in the dataset. The material from the prospective study consisted of cDNA or gDNA derived from T cells, B-cell-depleted T cells, or PBMCs.

The collaborating institutions used their own protocols to collect whole blood in K2EDTA tubes. For TCRbeta analysis, collaborator samples were shipped as frozen whole blood, as isolated PBMCs, or as DNA extracted from either sample type. Regarding this clone: The clone's antigen remains unknown. There are no base qualities to consult, and no much larger clone falls within one base.

Results the study describes overall, beyond this receptor: Clinical and demographic metadata were provided uncurated, with the amount varying by source and participant.

The immunoSEQ Assay, a bias-controlled multiplex PCR, was used to amplify TCRbeta CDR3 regions from genomic DNA. The authors processed their data as follows. The number of nucleated cells in each sample was estimated from the amplification of reference gene primers within the assay. To quantify the absolute abundance of each unique TCRbeta CDR3 rearrangement, sequence reads were collapsed and filtered. Productive Simpson clonality was computed per sample as the square root of Simpson's diversity index over productive rearrangements. TCRdb mirrors the immuneACCESS table, restricted to in-frame sequences. Some clones are absent from its copies; in checked studies, under half trace to an unresolved V gene, and the reason for the others is unknown. V and J calls and clone size are those listed in that table; D and trimming were worked out from the DNA. The sample yields 70,000 to 90,000 clones; 80% to 95% were counted once. The ten largest clonotypes hold 6.9% of the sample.

The specimen was peripheral blood. This clonotype was sampled from a human donor in a cohort sampled during active COVID-19.

CDR3 protein: CAWSATGGSYGYTF. The nucleotide sequence is given as TGTGCCTGGAGTGCGACAGGGGGCAGCTATGGCTACACCTTC. Rearrangement joined TRBV30 to TRBJ1-2; 10 central nucleotides agree with TRBD1. Based on the germline V gene (reference sequence), the CDR1 and CDR2 sequences are GTSNPN and SVGIG. After removal of 1 base from V and 4 bases from J, the junction retains 3 bases not matched to a gene. The CDR3 covers 14 residues, taking in both the cysteine and the phenylalanine. Just CDR3 DNA is preserved here, 42 bases in frame from base 1.